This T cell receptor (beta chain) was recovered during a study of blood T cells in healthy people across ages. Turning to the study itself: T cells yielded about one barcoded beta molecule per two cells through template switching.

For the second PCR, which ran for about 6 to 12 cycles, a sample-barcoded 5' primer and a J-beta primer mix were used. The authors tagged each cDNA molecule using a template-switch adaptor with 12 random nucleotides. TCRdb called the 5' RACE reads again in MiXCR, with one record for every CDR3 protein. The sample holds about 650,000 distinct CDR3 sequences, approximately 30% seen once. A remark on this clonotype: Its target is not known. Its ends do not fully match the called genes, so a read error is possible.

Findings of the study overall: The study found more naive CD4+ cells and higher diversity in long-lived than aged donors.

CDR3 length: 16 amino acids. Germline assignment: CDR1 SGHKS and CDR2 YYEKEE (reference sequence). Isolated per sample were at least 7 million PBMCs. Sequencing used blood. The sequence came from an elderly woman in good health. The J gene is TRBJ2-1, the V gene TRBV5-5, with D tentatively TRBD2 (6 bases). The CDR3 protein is CAGSVRGSGSYNEQFF. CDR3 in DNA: TGTGCCGGCAGCGTACGGGGGTCCGGCTCCTACAATGAGCAGTTCTTC.